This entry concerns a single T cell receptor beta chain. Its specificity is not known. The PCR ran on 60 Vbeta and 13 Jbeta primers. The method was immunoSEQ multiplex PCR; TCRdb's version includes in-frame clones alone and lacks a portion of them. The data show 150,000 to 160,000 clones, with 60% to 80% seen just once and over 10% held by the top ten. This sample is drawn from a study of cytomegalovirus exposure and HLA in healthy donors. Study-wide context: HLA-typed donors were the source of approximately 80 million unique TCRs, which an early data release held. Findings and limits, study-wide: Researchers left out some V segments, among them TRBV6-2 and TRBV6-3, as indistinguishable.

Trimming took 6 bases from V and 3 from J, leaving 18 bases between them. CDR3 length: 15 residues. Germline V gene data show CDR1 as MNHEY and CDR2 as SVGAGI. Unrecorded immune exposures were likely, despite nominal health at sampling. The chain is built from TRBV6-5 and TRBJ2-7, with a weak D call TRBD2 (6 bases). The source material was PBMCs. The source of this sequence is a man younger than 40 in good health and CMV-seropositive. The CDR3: CASRSTGGVIYEQYF. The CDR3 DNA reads TGTGCCAGCAGAAGTACCGGGGGAGTGATCTACGAGCAGTACTTC.